The TCR beta chain described here comes from a study of shared clonotypes between healthy human individuals. Repertoires were generated with immunoSEQ multiplex PCR, while TCRdb's copy carries only in-frame clones and drops some. The data contain 2 million to 3 million clones, over 85% of them seen just once; the ten biggest clones take up about 0.38%. CDR3 length equals 16 residues. Germline lookup yields CDR1 SGHRS and CDR2 YFSETQ. V lost 0 bases, J lost 4 bases, and 14 bases lay in between. The chain joins TRBV5-1 to TRBJ1-3; D is ambiguous. This receptor was identified in a man aged 18 to 29 in good health. Some clones in this sample may be carry-over from other donors' samples. The sequenced material came from naive CD4+ T cells from PBMCs. Subset given: CD45RA+ positively selected. The CDR3 coding sequence is TGCGCCAGCAGCTTGGGTTCGGGCCAAGGCGGAAACACCATATATTTT. Residues: CASSLGSGQGGNTIYF.